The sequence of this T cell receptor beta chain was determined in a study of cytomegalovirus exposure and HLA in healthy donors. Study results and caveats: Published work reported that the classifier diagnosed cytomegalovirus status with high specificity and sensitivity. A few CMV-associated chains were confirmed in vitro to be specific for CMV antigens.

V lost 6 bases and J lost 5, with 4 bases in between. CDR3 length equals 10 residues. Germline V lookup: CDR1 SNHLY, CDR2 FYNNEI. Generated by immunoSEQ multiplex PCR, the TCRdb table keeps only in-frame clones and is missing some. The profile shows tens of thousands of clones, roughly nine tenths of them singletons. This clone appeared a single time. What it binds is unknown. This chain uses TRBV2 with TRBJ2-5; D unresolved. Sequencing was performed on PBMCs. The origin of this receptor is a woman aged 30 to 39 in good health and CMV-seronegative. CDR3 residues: CASSGETQYF. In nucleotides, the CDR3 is TGTGCCAGCAGCGGGGAGACCCAGTACTTC.